This TCR beta chain was sequenced during a study of blood T cell repertoires in COVID-19. Only in-frame clones appear in the TCRdb table, and some are missing; sequencing was by immunoSEQ multiplex PCR. The sample has 250,000 or so clones, 85% to 90% seen once. Trimming stripped 4 bases from V and 3 bases from J, with 13 bases between. Germline V gene sequence: CDR1 MDHEN, CDR2 SYDVKM. The CDR3 contains 14 residues. This clone has only a few counts. This sequence joins TRBV28 and TRBJ2-7; tentative D call: TRBD2 (5 bases). The specimen was PBMCs or T cells enriched from blood (not recorded which). The TCR sequence derives from a woman aged 25-40 years with acute COVID-19. CDR3 loop: CASSYNGLNYEQYF. The CDR3, as DNA: TGTGCCAGCAGTTATAACGGACTGAACTACGAGCAGTACTTC.